This T cell receptor (beta chain) derives from a study of cytomegalovirus exposure and HLA in healthy donors. Study-wide context: In a later analysis, it was reported that the 120 validation repertoires had been produced on the same platform as the 600 to 850 repertoires belonging to the first cohort.

V lost 2 bases and J lost 4, with 12 bases in between. Germline values: CDR1 MDHEN, CDR2 SYDVKM. This CDR3 is 15 amino acids long. Donors came from a validation cohort of over a hundred subjects, distinct from the first 666-subject cohort. Study results and limitations: A list of approximately 150 TCR beta chains associated with cytomegalovirus was given. Confirmation was obtained in vitro that a few CMV-associated chains are specific for CMV antigens.

Points on this clone: Its antigen is still unknown.

Produced via immunoSEQ multiplex PCR; TCRdb's table is partial and in-frame only. Of fewer than 400,000 clones listed, 75% to 90% are singletons. This receptor was identified in a young woman in good health and CMV-seronegative. What was sequenced was PBMCs. The J gene is TRBJ1-5, the V gene TRBV28; D remains ambiguous. The CDR3 is CASSLAAQINQPQHF. The CDR3 DNA follows: TGTGCCAGCAGTTTAGCGGCGCAGATAAATCAGCCCCAGCATTTT.